This TCR beta chain appears in the sequencing data of a study of blood T cells in healthy people across ages. In its sample, this clonotype was seen a few times. The use of a sample-barcoded 5' primer and a J-beta primer mix characterized a second PCR of about 7 to 12 cycles. Each CDR3 protein gets one entry after TCRdb re-called the 5' RACE reads with MiXCR. Among 1.5 million to 2 million distinct CDR3 sequences listed, 28% were seen once. The clonotype comes from a woman aged 25-40 years in good health. The sample taken for sequencing was blood.

CDR3 coding DNA: TGTGCCAGCCAGCCTAGCGGGGGCACAGATACGCAGTATTTT. Translated, it gives CASQPSGGTDTQYF. The chain joins TRBV7-9 to TRBJ2-3; 9 bases fit TRBD2. Trimming removed 8 bases from V and 1 base from J; junction bases left unmatched: 4. Per germline, CDR1 SEHNR and CDR2 FQNEAQ (reference sequence). This CDR3 contains 14 residues.